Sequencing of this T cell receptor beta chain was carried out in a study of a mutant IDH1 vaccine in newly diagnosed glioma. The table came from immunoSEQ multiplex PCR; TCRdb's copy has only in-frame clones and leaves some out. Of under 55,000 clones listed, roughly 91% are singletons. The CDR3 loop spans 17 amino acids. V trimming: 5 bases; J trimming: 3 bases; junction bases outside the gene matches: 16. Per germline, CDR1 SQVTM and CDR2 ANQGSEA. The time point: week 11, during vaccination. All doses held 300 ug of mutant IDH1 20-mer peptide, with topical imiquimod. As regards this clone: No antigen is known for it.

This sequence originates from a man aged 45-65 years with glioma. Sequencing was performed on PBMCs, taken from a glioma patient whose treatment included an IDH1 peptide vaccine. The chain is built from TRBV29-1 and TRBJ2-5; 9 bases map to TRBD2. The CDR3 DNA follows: TGCAGCGTTTTGGGCGGGGGGGGCGGTGTTTGGAAAGAGACCCAGTACTTC. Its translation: CSVLGGGGGVWKETQYF. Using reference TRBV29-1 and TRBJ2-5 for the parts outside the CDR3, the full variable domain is SAVISQKPSRDICQRGTSLTIQCQVDSQVTMMFWYRQQPGQSLTLIATANQGSEATYESGFVIDKFPISRPNLTFSTLTVSNMSPEDSSIYLCSVLGGGGGVWKETQYFGPGTRLLVL.